Listed below are T cell receptor beta chains from one sample, sequenced in a study of blood T cell repertoires in COVID-19. Some clones are missing from TCRdb's copy, which holds only in-frame ones; the method was immunoSEQ multiplex PCR. The table records approximately 59,000 clones, roughly 90% of them present only once. Input material: peripheral blood. The receptors were gathered from a human donor in a cohort sampled during active COVID-19. Both conserved end residues are part of each CDR3. Each record gives: CDR3 DNA, CDR3 protein, V gene, clone size, J gene, D gene. A D gene is named only where the DNA matches it firmly. Expanded clones are given a class, and other clones once, few, many or no size at all.

cdr3_nt: TGCGCCAGCAGCCAAGATTTGGCCAGGATAAACTCTGGGGCCAACGTCCTGACTTTC; cdr3_aa: CASSQDLARINSGANVLTF; v_call: TRBV4-1; clone_size: once; j_call: TRBJ2-6; d_call: .
cdr3_nt: TGTGCCAGCCCGAACCCGTCAGGGTTCCAGACCCAGTACTTC; cdr3_aa: CASPNPSGFQTQYF; v_call: TRBV19; clone_size: .; j_call: TRBJ2-5; d_call: .
cdr3_nt: TGCGCCAGCAGTGTAACAGGGCGTGGGTCTTCACCCCTCCACTTT; cdr3_aa: CASSVTGRGSSPLHF; v_call: TRBV10-2; clone_size: .; j_call: TRBJ1-6; d_call: .
cdr3_nt: TGTGCCAGTTTTCCGTTTGAGGGTTCACCCCTCCACTTT; cdr3_aa: CASFPFEGSPLHF; v_call: TRBV6-5; clone_size: few; j_call: TRBJ1-6; d_call: .
cdr3_nt: TGTGCCAGCAGTTTACCGGCGGGGAACAATCAGCCCCAGCATTTT; cdr3_aa: CASSLPAGNNQPQHF; v_call: TRBV27; clone_size: few; j_call: TRBJ1-5; d_call: .
cdr3_nt: TGCGCCAGCAGCTGGCACCTACAGGGAGTATCGACAGATACGCAGTATTTT; cdr3_aa: CASSWHLQGVSTDTQYF; v_call: TRBV5-1; clone_size: .; j_call: TRBJ2-3; d_call: .
cdr3_nt: TGTGCCAGCAGTACCGGACTGTCGGTGATCGGGACCCAGTACTTC; cdr3_aa: CASSTGLSVIGTQYF; v_call: TRBV27; clone_size: .; j_call: TRBJ2-5; d_call: .
cdr3_nt: TGTGCCAGCAGCCGACAACAGGGGTTTAACTATGGCTACACCTTC; cdr3_aa: CASSRQQGFNYGYTF; v_call: TRBV6-5; clone_size: .; j_call: TRBJ1-2; d_call: TRBD1
cdr3_nt: TGTGCCAGCAGCCCCGGGGTAGCGGCAACAGATACGCAGTATTTT; cdr3_aa: CASSPGVAATDTQYF; v_call: TRBV7-9; clone_size: .; j_call: TRBJ2-3; d_call: .
cdr3_nt: TGTGCCATCGCCCGAGTCGGGGAGCTGTTTTTT; cdr3_aa: CAIARVGELFF; v_call: TRBV10-3; clone_size: .; j_call: TRBJ2-2; d_call: .
cdr3_nt: TGTGCCAGCAGCTTATCGTTCGACAGGGTGGGGTATGGCTACACCTTC; cdr3_aa: CASSLSFDRVGYGYTF; v_call: TRBV7-2; clone_size: .; j_call: TRBJ1-2; d_call: TRBD1
cdr3_nt: TGTGCCATCAACGCAGGGGAGGGCTATGGCTACACCTTC; cdr3_aa: CAINAGEGYGYTF; v_call: TRBV10-3; clone_size: .; j_call: TRBJ1-2; d_call: .
cdr3_nt: TGTGCCAGTAGTATAGATGCCAGCGGGGGCCCCGGGGCTTTCTTT; cdr3_aa: CASSIDASGGPGAFF; v_call: TRBV19; clone_size: .; j_call: TRBJ1-1; d_call: .
cdr3_nt: TGCGCCAGCCGGGACTCCTCGAACACCGGGGAGCTGTTTTTT; cdr3_aa: CASRDSSNTGELFF; v_call: TRBV5-1; clone_size: .; j_call: TRBJ2-2; d_call: .
cdr3_nt: TGTGCCAGCACCTTTGGACAGGGGTTGTTTGATAATTCACCCCTCCACTTT; cdr3_aa: CASTFGQGLFDNSPLHF; v_call: TRBV7-2; clone_size: .; j_call: TRBJ1-6; d_call: TRBD1
cdr3_nt: TGTGCCAGCAGCCAAGAGAGGGCTTTCGGCTACACCTTC; cdr3_aa: CASSQERAFGYTF; v_call: TRBV3-1/TRBV3-2; clone_size: .; j_call: TRBJ1-2; d_call: .
cdr3_nt: TGTGCCAGCAGTTACGGCGGGGGGCAGCACCAAGAGACCCAGTACTTC; cdr3_aa: CASSYGGGQHQETQYF; v_call: TRBV6-5; clone_size: .; j_call: TRBJ2-5; d_call: TRBD2
cdr3_nt: TGTGCCTGGAGTCGGGGGGCCGTCACTGAAGCTTTCTTT; cdr3_aa: CAWSRGAVTEAFF; v_call: TRBV30; clone_size: .; j_call: TRBJ1-1; d_call: .
cdr3_nt: TGTGCCAGCAGTTTAAGTACAGCCGATAATTCACCCCTCCACTTT; cdr3_aa: CASSLSTADNSPLHF; v_call: TRBV27; clone_size: .; j_call: TRBJ1-6; d_call: .
cdr3_nt: TGTGCCAGCAGTGCCGGACAGGGGTGGGAGGCCGGGGAGCTGTTTTTT; cdr3_aa: CASSAGQGWEAGELFF; v_call: TRBV28; clone_size: few; j_call: TRBJ2-2; d_call: TRBD1
cdr3_nt: TGCGCCAGCAGCCACCACCATGATAGGACAGGGGGCAAAAAGACCCAGTACTTC; cdr3_aa: CASSHHHDRTGGKKTQYF; v_call: TRBV4-1; clone_size: few; j_call: TRBJ2-5; d_call: TRBD1
cdr3_nt: TGTGCCAGCAGCCAAGATATCAATGGCGGGTCCTATGGCTACACCTTC; cdr3_aa: CASSQDINGGSYGYTF; v_call: TRBV3-1/TRBV3-2; clone_size: .; j_call: TRBJ1-2; d_call: .